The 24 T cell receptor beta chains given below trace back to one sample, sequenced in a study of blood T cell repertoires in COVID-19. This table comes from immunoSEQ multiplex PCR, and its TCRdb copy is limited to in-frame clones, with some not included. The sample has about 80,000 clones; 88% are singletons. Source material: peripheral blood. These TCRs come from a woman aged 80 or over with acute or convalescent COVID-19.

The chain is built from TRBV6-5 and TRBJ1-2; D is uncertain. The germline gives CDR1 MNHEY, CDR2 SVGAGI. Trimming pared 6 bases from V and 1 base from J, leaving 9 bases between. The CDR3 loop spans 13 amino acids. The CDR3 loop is CASRPGVNYGYTF. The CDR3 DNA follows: TGTGCCAGCAGGCCGGGAGTTAACTATGGCTACACCTTC.

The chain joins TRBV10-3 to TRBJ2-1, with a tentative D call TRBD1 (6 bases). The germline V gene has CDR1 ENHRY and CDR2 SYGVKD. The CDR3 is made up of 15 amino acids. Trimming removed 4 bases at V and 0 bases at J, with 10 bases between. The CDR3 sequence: CAISGGQVSYNEQFF. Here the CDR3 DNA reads TGTGCCATCAGTGGGGGACAAGTCTCCTACAATGAGCAGTTCTTC.

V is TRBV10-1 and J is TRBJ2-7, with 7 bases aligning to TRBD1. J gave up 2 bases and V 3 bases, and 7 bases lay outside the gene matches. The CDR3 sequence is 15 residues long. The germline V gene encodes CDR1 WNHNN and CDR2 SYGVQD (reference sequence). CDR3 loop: CASSDHGTATYEQYF. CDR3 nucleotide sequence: TGCGCCAGCAGTGACCATGGGACAGCTACCTACGAGCAGTACTTC.

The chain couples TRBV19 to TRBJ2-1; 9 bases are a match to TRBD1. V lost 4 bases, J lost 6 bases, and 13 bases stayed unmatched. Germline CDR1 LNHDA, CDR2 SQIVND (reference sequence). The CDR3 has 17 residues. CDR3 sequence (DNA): TGTGCCAGTAGTACGACCTTAGGACAGGGGAGGATCAATGAGCAGTTCTTC. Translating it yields CASSTTLGQGRINEQFF.

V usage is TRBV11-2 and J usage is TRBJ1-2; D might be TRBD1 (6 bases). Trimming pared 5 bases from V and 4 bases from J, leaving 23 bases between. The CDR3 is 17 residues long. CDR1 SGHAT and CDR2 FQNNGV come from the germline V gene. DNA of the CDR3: TGTGCCAGCAGCGTCAGGCAGGGGCTGAAATCTGGCTATGGCTACACCTTC. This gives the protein CASSVRQGLKSGYGYTF.

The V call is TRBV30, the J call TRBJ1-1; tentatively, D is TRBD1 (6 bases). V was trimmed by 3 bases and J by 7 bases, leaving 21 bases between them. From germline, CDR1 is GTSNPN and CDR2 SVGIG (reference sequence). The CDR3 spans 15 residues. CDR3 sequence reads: CAWSGGSGGAGEAFF. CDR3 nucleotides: TGTGCCTGGAGCGGAGGCTCGGGGGGCGCGGGTGAAGCTTTCTTT.

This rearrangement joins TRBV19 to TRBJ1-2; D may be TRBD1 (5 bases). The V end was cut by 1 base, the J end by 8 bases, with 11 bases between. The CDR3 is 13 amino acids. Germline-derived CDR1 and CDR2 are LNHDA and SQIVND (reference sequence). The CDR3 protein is CASSIVGQGGYTF. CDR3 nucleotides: TGTGCCAGTAGTATAGTTGGGCAGGGCGGCTACACCTTC.

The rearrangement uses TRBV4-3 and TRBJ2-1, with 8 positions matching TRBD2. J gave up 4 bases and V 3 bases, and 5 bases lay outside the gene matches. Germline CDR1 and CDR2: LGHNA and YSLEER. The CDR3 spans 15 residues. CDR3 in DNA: TGCGCCAGCAGCCATGGACTAGCCGAGTACAATGAGCAGTTCTTC. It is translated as CASSHGLAEYNEQFF.

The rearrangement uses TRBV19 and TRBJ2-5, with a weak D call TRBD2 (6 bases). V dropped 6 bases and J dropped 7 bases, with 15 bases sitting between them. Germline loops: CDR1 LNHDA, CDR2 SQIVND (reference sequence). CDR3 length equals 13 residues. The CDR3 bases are TGTGCCAGTAGCCTGAATAGCGGAACGACCCAGTACTTC. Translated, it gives CASSLNSGTTQYF.

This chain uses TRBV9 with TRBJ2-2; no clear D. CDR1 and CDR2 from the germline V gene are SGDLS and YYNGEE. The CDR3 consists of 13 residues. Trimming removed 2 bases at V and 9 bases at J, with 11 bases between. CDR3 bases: TGTGCCAGCAGCGTCGAAGAACATCGGGAGCTGTTTTTT. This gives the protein CASSVEEHRELFF.

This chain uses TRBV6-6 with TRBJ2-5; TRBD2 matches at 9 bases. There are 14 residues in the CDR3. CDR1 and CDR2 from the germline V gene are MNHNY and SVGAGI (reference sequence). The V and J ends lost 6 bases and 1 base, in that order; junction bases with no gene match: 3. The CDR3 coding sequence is TGTGCCAGCAGCAGAGCGGGGGGCCAAGAGACCCAGTACTTC. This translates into CASSRAGGQETQYF.

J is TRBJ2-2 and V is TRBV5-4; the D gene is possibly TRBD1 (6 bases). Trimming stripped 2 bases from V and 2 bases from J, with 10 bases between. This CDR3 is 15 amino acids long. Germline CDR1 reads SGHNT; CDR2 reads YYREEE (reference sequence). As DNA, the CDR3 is TGTGCCAGCAGCTTCGGGACACCTAACACCGGGGAGCTGTTTTTT. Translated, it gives CASSFGTPNTGELFF.

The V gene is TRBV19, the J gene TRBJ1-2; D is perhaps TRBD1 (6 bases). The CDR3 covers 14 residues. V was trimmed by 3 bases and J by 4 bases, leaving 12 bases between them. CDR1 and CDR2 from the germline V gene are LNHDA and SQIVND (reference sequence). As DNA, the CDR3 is TGTGCCAGTAGTATCCGGGACACCACCTATGGCTACACCTTC. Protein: CASSIRDTTYGYTF. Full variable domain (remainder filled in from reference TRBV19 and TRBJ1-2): DGGITQSPKYLFRKEGQNVTLSCEQNLNHDAMYWYRQDPGQGLRLIYYSQIVNDFQKGDIAEGYSVSREKKESFPLTVTSAQKNPTAFYLCASSIRDTTYGYTFGSGTRLTVV.

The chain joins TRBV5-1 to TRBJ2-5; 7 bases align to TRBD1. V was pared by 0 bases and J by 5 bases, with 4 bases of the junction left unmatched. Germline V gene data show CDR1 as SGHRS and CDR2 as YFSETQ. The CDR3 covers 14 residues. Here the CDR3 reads CASSLGDRGETQYF. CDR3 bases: TGCGCCAGCAGCTTGGGGGACAGAGGGGAGACCCAGTACTTC.

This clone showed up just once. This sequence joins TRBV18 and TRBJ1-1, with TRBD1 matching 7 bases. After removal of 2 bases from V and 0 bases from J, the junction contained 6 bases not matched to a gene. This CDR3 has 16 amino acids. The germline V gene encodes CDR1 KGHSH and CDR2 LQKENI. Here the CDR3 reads CASSPIAGGMNTEAFF. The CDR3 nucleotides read TGTGCCAGCTCACCAATCGCAGGGGGGATGAACACTGAAGCTTTCTTT.

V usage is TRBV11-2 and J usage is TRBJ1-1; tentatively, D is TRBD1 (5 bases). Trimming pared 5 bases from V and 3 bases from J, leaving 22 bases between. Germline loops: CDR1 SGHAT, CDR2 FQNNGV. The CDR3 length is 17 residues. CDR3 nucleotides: TGTGCCAGCAGCCGAATCCCCTTTAGCAGGGCGGACACTGAAGCTTTCTTT. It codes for CASSRIPFSRADTEAFF.

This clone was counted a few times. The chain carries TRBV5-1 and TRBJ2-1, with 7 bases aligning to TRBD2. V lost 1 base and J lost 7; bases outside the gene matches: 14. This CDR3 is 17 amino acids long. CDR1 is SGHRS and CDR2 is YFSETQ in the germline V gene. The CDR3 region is CASSLTPGTTFGNEQFF. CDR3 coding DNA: TGCGCCAGCAGCTTGACTCCCGGGACTACCTTCGGGAATGAGCAGTTCTTC.

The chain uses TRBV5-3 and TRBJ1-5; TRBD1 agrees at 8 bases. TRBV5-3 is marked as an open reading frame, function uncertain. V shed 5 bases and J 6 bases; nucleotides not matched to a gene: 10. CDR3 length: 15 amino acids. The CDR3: CARRPDREGFQPQHF. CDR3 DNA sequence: TGTGCCAGAAGGCCGGACAGGGAAGGCTTTCAGCCCCAGCATTTT.

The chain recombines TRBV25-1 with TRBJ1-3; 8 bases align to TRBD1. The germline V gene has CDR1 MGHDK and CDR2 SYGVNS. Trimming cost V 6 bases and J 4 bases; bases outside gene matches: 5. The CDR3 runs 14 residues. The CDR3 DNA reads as TGTGCCAGCAGAACAGGACAGGGCGGAAACACCATATATTTT. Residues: CASRTGQGGNTIYF.

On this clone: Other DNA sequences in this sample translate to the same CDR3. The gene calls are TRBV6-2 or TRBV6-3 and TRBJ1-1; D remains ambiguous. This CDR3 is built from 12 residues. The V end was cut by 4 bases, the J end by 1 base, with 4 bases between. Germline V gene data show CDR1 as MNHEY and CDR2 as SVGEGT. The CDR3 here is CASSSRNTEAFF. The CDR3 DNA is TGTGCCAGCAGTTCCAGGAACACTGAAGCTTTCTTT.

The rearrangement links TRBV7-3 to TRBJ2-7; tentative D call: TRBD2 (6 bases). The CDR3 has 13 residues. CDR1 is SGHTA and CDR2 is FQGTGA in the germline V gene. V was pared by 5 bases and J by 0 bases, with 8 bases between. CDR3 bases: TGTGCCAGCAGCCGGGACTCCTCCTACGAGCAGTACTTC. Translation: CASSRDSSYEQYF.

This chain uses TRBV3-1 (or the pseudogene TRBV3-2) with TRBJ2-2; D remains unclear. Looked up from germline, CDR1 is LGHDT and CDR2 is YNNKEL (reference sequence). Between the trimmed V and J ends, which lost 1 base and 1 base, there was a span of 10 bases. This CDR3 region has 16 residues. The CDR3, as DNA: TGTGCCAGCAGCCAAGCGTATCCTAAGAACACCGGGGAGCTGTTTTTT. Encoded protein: CASSQAYPKNTGELFF.

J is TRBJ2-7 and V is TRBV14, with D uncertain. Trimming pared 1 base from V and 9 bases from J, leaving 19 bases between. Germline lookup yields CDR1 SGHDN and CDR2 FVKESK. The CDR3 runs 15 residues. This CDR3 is CASSQGLRSTKVQYF. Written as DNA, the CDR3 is TGTGCCAGCAGCCAAGGTCTACGATCTACGAAAGTGCAGTACTTC.

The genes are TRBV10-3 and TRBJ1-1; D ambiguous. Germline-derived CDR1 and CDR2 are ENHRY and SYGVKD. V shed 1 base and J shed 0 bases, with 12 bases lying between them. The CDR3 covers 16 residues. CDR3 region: CAISELSRFLNTEAFF. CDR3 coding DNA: TGTGCCATCAGTGAGTTATCCAGATTTCTGAACACTGAAGCTTTCTTT.